The following is a TCR beta chain sequence with its context. The target antigen is unknown. The table came from immunoSEQ multiplex PCR; TCRdb's copy has only in-frame clones and leaves some out. The profile shows tens of thousands of clones, roughly nine tenths of them singletons. The data were taken from a study of T cell responses to AZD1222 COVID-19 vaccine. Study-level results: Repertoire sampling was restricted to post-peak T cell response timepoints.

This CDR3 is 14 amino acids long. Germline assignment: CDR1 MDHEN and CDR2 SYDVKM. V was cut by 5 bases and J by 6 bases, with 14 bases left in between. The V call is TRBV28, the J call TRBJ1-3; a weak D match, TRBD1 (5 bases). This material consisted of peripheral blood, taken 28 days after the second AZD1222 dose. The source of this sequence is an adult who received the AZD1222 COVID-19 vaccine. In nucleotides, the CDR3 is TGTGCCAGCAGTCCGGGGGGAGCGAAAAACACCATATATTTT. Residues: CASSPGGAKNTIYF.